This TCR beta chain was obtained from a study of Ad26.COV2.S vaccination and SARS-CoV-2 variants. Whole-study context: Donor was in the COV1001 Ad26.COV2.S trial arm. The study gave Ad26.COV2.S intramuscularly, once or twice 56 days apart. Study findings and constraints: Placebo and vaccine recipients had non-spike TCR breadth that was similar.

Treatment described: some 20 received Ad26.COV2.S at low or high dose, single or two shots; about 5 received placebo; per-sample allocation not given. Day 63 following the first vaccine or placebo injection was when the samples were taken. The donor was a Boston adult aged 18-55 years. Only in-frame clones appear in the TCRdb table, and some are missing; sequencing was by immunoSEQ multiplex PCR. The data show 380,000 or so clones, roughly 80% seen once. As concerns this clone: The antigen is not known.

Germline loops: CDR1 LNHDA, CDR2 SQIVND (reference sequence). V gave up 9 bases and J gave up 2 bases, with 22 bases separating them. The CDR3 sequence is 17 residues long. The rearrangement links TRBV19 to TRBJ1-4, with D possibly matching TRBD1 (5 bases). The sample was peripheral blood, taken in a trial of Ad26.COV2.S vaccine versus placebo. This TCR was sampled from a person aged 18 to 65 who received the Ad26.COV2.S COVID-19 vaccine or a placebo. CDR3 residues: CASTSRQRGITNEKLFF. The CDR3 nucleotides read TGTGCCAGCACGTCGCGACAGAGAGGTATTACTAATGAAAAACTGTTTTTT.